Shown below are 22 T cell receptor beta chains from a single sample sequenced in a study of OX40 agonist ivuxolimab in advanced cancers. Generated by immunoSEQ multiplex PCR, the TCRdb table keeps only in-frame clones and is missing some. The table records some 65,000 clones, around 90% of them present only once. Sequenced here: CD4+ or CD8+ T cells sorted from blood, sampled in a trial of the OX40 agonist ivuxolimab. These receptors all come from an adult with an advanced solid tumor such as melanoma, head and neck, liver or kidney cancer.

V is TRBV28 and J is TRBJ1-1; D unresolved. This CDR3 is 11 amino acids long. Germline V lookup: CDR1 MDHEN, CDR2 SYDVKM. Trimming took 11 bases from V and 5 from J, leaving 12 bases between them. CDR3 in DNA: TGTGCCTCCGGAGGCAGAACTGAAGCTTTCTTT. Its protein is CASGGRTEAFF.

This clone was picked up a small number of times. This sequence joins TRBV18 and TRBJ1-2, with D possibly TRBD1 on 6 matching bases. Germline CDR1 reads KGHSH; CDR2 reads LQKENI. This CDR3 is 12 amino acids long. The V and J ends lost 6 bases and 3 bases respectively, with 8 bases between them. CDR3 nucleotide sequence: TGTGCCAGCTCCAGGGGAGACTATGGCTACACCTTC. It translates to CASSRGDYGYTF.

The J gene is TRBJ2-7, the V gene TRBV4-2, with D perhaps TRBD2 (6 bases). The V end lost 5 bases, the J end lost 0 bases, and 17 bases lay between the germline ends. The length of the CDR3 is 16 residues. Germline V gene lookup returns CDR1 LGHNA and CDR2 YNFKEQ. The CDR3 sequence is CASSAHSGLSSYEQYF. In DNA, the CDR3 is TGTGCCAGCAGCGCGCATAGCGGTTTGAGCTCCTACGAGCAGTACTTC.

This clone has only one observation. The chain has TRBV7-3 and TRBJ2-1, with 9 bases aligning to TRBD2. V shed 2 bases and J 4 bases; nucleotides not matched to a gene: 0. This CDR3 contains 14 residues. Germline lookup yields CDR1 SGHTA and CDR2 FQGTGA. Here the CDR3 reads CASSLLAGYNEQFF. The CDR3 nucleotides are TGTGCCAGCAGCTTACTAGCGGGATACAATGAGCAGTTCTTC.

The chain has TRBV7-2 and TRBJ2-5; 11 bases match TRBD1. The CDR3 contains 14 residues. Losses at the gene ends were 5 bases for V and 5 bases for J; bases not matched to a gene: 4. Germline V gives CDR1 SGHTA, CDR2 FQGNSA. The CDR3 DNA sequence: TGTGCCAGCAGCAAGGACAGGGGGCGTGAGACCCAGTACTTC. This translates into CASSKDRGRETQYF.

V and J are TRBV19 and TRBJ1-5, with a possible D match to TRBD1 (6 bases). Trimming shortened V by 7 bases and J by 0 bases, and 7 bases separated the two germline ends. CDR1 is LNHDA, CDR2 SQIVND, per germline (reference sequence). The CDR3 loop spans 13 amino acids. CDR3 bases: TGTGCCAGTAACAGGGATAGCAATCAGCCCCAGCATTTT. Translated: CASNRDSNQPQHF.

The chain couples TRBV6-5 to TRBJ2-7; D may be TRBD1 or TRBD2 (5 bases each). Trimming took 7 bases from V and 6 from J, leaving 10 bases between them. CDR3 length equals 11 residues. Per the germline V gene, CDR1 is MNHEY and CDR2 is SVGAGI. The CDR3 DNA reads as TGTGCCAGCACAGAGGGGCTCGAGCAGTACTTC. It codes for CASTEGLEQYF.

The chain couples TRBV7-9 to TRBJ1-3, with D perhaps TRBD1 (5 bases). V dropped 9 bases and J dropped 3 bases, with 12 bases sitting between them. CDR1 and CDR2 (germline): SEHNR, FQNEAQ (reference sequence). This CDR3 is 13 amino acids long. The CDR3 DNA reads as TGTGCCAGTGGGGGGACCGGTGGAAACACCATATATTTT. It codes for CASGGTGGNTIYF.

The V gene is TRBV6-5, the J gene TRBJ2-1; no definite D call. Trimming removed 4 bases at V and 4 bases at J, with 8 bases between. This CDR3 region has 13 residues. CDR1 is MNHEY, CDR2 SVGAGI, per germline. The chain's CDR3 is CASSLGIYNEQFF. Here the CDR3 DNA reads TGTGCCAGCAGTTTGGGGATATACAATGAGCAGTTCTTC.

This chain links TRBV5-5 with TRBJ2-2; 9 bases are a match to TRBD1. This CDR3 is 16 amino acids long. Germline assignment: CDR1 SGHKS and CDR2 YYEKEE (reference sequence). Trimming cost V 0 bases and J 5 bases; bases outside gene matches: 5. The CDR3 DNA sequence: TGTGCCAGCAGCTTGGGGACAGGGGTAAATACCGGGGAGCTGTTTTTT. This translates into CASSLGTGVNTGELFF.

The CDR3 DNA is TGTGCCAGCAGTGCACAGGGGTCACGGAATTCACCCCTCCACTTT. Translation: CASSAQGSRNSPLHF. The chain combines TRBV2 with TRBJ1-6, with 7 nucleotides matching TRBD1. The CDR3 consists of 15 residues. With V trimmed by 4 bases and J by 7 bases, 7 bases remained unmatched. Germline-derived CDR1 and CDR2 are SNHLY and FYNNEI. Combining the CDR3 with reference TRBV2 and TRBJ1-6 gives the whole variable domain EPEVTQTPSHQVTQMGQEVILRCVPISNHLYFYWYRQILGQKVEFLVSFYNNEISEKSEIFDDQFSVERPDGSNFTLKIRSTKLEDSAMYFCASSAQGSRNSPLHFGNGTRLTVT.

The chain has TRBV6-4 and TRBJ2-2, with TRBD2 identical over 10 bases. Trimming cost V 8 bases and J 0 bases; bases outside gene matches: 3. CDR3 length equals 15 residues. Per germline, CDR1 MRHNA and CDR2 SNTAGT. Written as DNA, the CDR3 is TGTGCCAGCTCGAGCGGGGGGGCGAACACCGGGGAGCTGTTTTTT. Amino acid sequence: CASSSGGANTGELFF.

The rearrangement links TRBV7-9 to TRBJ2-5; D unresolved. Germline lookup yields CDR1 SEHNR and CDR2 FQNEAQ (reference sequence). V was shortened by 3 bases and J by 4 bases, with 6 bases between the two germline ends. This CDR3 region has 12 residues. The CDR3 protein is CASSFLGETQYF. CDR3 in DNA: TGTGCCAGCAGCTTCCTTGGAGAGACCCAGTACTTC. The entire variable domain, with the rest obtained from reference TRBV7-9 and TRBJ2-5, is as follows: DTGVSQNPRHKITKRGQNVTFRCDPISEHNRLYWYRQTLGQGPEFLTYFQNEAQLEKSRLLSDRFSAERPKGSFSTLEIQRTEQGDSAMYLCASSFLGETQYFGPGTRLLVL.

V usage is TRBV13 and J usage is TRBJ2-5, with 7 positions matching TRBD1. Germline V gene data show CDR1 as PRHDT and CDR2 as FYEKMQ (reference sequence). This CDR3 is 13 amino acids long. With V trimmed by 5 bases and J by 4 bases, 4 bases remained unmatched. The CDR3, as DNA: TGTGCCAGCAGCATACAGGGGATAGAGACCCAGTACTTC. Protein product: CASSIQGIETQYF.

The V and J genes are TRBV19 and TRBJ2-1, with TRBD1 as a possible D gene (6 bases). Germline loops: CDR1 LNHDA, CDR2 SQIVND (reference sequence). The germline V and J ends were trimmed by 2 bases and 8 bases, with 16 bases remaining between them. The CDR3 has 15 amino acids. The CDR3 DNA sequence: TGTGCCAGTAGTATAAGGTGGGCAGGGGCATATGAGCAGTTCTTC. Translated, it gives CASSIRWAGAYEQFF.

The chain couples TRBV30 to TRBJ1-3; no firm D call. V was pared by 5 bases and J by 4 bases, with 6 bases between. Germline assignment: CDR1 GTSNPN and CDR2 SVGIG (reference sequence). The CDR3 is 11 residues long. The CDR3 reads CAWPLGNTIYF. In DNA form, the CDR3 reads TGTGCCTGGCCCCTCGGAAACACCATATATTTT.

This clone was recorded once. The gene calls are TRBV28 and TRBJ2-5; the D is unclear. Germline values: CDR1 MDHEN, CDR2 SYDVKM. This CDR3 comprises 12 residues. V lost 8 bases to trimming and J lost 2 bases, with 9 bases between them. The CDR3 is CASWGKQETQYF. The CDR3 DNA reads as TGTGCCAGCTGGGGAAAACAAGAGACCCAGTACTTC.

The CDR3 loop is CASSSGSRTGELFF. The CDR3 nucleotides are TGTGCCAGCTCGAGCGGGAGTAGAACCGGGGAGCTGTTTTTT. This chain links TRBV2 with TRBJ2-2, with 8 bases fitting TRBD2. With 8 bases clipped from V and 5 bases from J, the junction kept 7 bases outside the gene matches. Germline CDR1 is SNHLY and CDR2 is FYNNEI. CDR3 length: 14 residues. The full variable domain, in which reference TRBV2 and TRBJ2-2 provide the parts outside the CDR3, is EPEVTQTPSHQVTQMGQEVILRCVPISNHLYFYWYRQILGQKVEFLVSFYNNEISEKSEIFDDQFSVERPDGSNFTLKIRSTKLEDSAMYFCASSSGSRTGELFFGEGSRLTVL.

For the CDR3, the DNA is TGTGCCAGCAGTTATCTATCGGGGCGGGGGGATGGCTACACCTTC. As protein: CASSYLSGRGDGYTF. The V gene is TRBV6-6, the J gene TRBJ1-2; TRBD1 is a possible D gene (5 bases). V was shortened by 3 bases and J by 6 bases, with 17 bases between the two germline ends. CDR1 MNHNY and CDR2 SVGAGI come from the germline V gene (reference sequence). The CDR3 totals 15 residues.

The chain combines TRBV19 with TRBJ1-5, with 9 bases matching TRBD1. The CDR3 length is 14 residues. CDR1 LNHDA and CDR2 SQIVND come from the germline V gene (reference sequence). Trimming at V came to 6 bases and at J to 2 bases, leaving 2 bases not matched to a gene. CDR3 in amino acids: CASRGQGGNQPQHF. In nucleotides, the CDR3 is TGTGCCAGTAGGGGACAGGGTGGCAATCAGCCCCAGCATTTT.

The chain is built from TRBV11-3 and TRBJ2-7; tentative D call: TRBD2 (5 bases). The CDR3 runs 11 residues. The V end lost 8 bases, the J end lost 4 bases, and 9 bases lay between the germline ends. Per the germline V gene, CDR1 is SGHNT and CDR2 is YENEEA. The CDR3 DNA is TGTGCCAGCGCCGGACTTTACGAGCAGTACTTC. Protein sequence: CASAGLYEQYF.

This clone has a single count. In DNA form, the CDR3 reads TGTGCCAGCAGTGGAGGGACAGGGGGCGCGGATTCACCCCTCCACTTT. It encodes CASSGGTGGADSPLHF. The J gene is TRBJ1-6, the V gene TRBV2; 12 bases agree with TRBD1. J lost 8 bases, V lost 4 bases, and 6 bases had no gene match. CDR1 and CDR2 (germline): SNHLY, FYNNEI. The CDR3 spans 16 residues.